This T cell receptor beta chain is drawn from a study of CD8 T cells in ankylosing spondylitis. Comments on this clonotype: Its specificity is not known.

The ends were cut back, 7 bases at V and 5 bases at J, with 16 bases in the middle. Looked up from germline, CDR1 is SGHKS and CDR2 is YYEKEE (reference sequence). The CDR3 is made up of 14 amino acids. A single record per CDR3 protein comes from TCRdb applying MiXCR to the 5' RACE reads. The table records some 250,000 distinct CDR3 sequences, roughly 25% of them present only once. Regarding the study as a whole: Made up of about eight highly homologous variants, a TCR beta motif appeared characteristic of ankylosing spondylitis blood. Matched ankylosing spondylitis synovial fluid reportedly contained a significantly enriched population of disease-linked clones. Some of these motif variants have turned up before, in reports on reactive arthritis synovial fluid and blood.

Sequencing was performed on blood, either unsorted or a sorted T cell fraction (not recorded which). The chain employs TRBV5-5 and TRBJ1-5, with unresolved D. This TCR came from a male donor with ankylosing spondylitis or in good health (not recorded which). As DNA, the CDR3 is TGTGCCAGCCCCCGGGCCATACTCTATCAGCCCCAGCATTTT. Translation: CASPRAILYQPQHF.